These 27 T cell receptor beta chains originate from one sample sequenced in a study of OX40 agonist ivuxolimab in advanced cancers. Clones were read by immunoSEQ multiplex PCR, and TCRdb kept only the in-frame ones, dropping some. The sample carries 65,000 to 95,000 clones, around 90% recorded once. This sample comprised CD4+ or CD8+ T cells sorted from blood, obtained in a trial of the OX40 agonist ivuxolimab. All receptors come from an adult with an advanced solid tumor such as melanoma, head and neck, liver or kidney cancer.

In nucleotides, the CDR3 is TGTGCCAGCAGTCCCCCCTCACAGAACTATGGCTACACCTTC. Protein: CASSPPSQNYGYTF. V is TRBV6-6 and J is TRBJ1-2; D unresolved. CDR3 length: 14 amino acids. Per germline, CDR1 MNHNY and CDR2 SVGAGI (reference sequence). The V gene lost 5 bases and the J gene lost 2 bases, with 12 bases spanning the gap.

CDR3 DNA sequence: TGTGCCAGCAGTGAAGCGCTTGGAGCCGATTTAAACTACGAGCAGTACTTC. Translation gives CASSEALGADLNYEQYF. This chain links TRBV2 with TRBJ2-7, with unresolved D. V gave up 0 bases and J gave up 3 bases, with 18 bases separating them. Germline V CDR1 and CDR2: SNHLY, FYNNEI. CDR3 length: 17 residues.

This chain's CDR3 is CASSPPTGPNLREQYF. CDR3 nucleotides: TGTGCCAGCTCACCACCGACAGGCCCAAACCTCCGCGAGCAGTACTTC. The chain recombines TRBV18 with TRBJ2-7; D perhaps matches TRBD1 (6 bases). This CDR3 is 16 amino acids long. Germline CDR1 reads KGHSH; CDR2 reads LQKENI. V lost 0 bases and J lost 6, with 18 bases in between.

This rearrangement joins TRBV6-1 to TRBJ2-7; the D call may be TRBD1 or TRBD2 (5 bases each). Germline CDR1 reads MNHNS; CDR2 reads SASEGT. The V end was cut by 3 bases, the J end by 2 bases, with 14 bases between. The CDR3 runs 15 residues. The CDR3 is CASSEFQGGPYEQYF. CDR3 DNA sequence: TGTGCCAGCAGTGAGTTCCAGGGCGGGCCCTACGAGCAGTACTTC.

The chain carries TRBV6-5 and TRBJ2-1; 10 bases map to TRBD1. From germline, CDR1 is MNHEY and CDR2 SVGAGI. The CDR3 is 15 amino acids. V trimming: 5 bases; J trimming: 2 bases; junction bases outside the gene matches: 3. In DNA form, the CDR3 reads TGTGCCAGCAGTCCCGGGACAGGGGCCTACAATGAGCAGTTCTTC. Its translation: CASSPGTGAYNEQFF.

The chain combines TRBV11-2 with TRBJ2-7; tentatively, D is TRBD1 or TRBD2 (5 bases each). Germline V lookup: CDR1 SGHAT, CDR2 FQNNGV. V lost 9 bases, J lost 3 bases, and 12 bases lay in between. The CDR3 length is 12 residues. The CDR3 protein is CASGLGGYEQYF. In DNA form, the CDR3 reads TGTGCCAGTGGACTTGGGGGCTACGAGCAGTACTTC.

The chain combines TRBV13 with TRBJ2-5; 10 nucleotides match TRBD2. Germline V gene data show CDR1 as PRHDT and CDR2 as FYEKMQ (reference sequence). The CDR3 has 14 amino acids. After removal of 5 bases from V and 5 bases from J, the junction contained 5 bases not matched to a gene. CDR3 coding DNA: TGTGCCAGCAGCCAACTAGCGGGGTGGGAGACCCAGTACTTC. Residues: CASSQLAGWETQYF.

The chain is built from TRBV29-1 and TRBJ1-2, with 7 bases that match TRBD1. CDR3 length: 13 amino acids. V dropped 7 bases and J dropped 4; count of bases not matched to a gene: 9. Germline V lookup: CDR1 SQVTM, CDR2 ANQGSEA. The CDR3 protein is CSAPTGQIYGYTF. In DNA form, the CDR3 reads TGCAGCGCTCCGACAGGGCAGATCTATGGCTACACCTTC.

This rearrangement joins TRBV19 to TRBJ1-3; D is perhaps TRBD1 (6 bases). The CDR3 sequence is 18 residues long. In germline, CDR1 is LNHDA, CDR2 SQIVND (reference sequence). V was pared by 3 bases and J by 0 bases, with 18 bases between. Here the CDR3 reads CASSMFGTHYLSGNTIYF. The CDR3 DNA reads TGTGCCAGTAGTATGTTCGGGACACATTACCTCTCTGGAAACACCATATATTTT. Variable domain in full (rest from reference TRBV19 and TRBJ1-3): DGGITQSPKYLFRKEGQNVTLSCEQNLNHDAMYWYRQDPGQGLRLIYYSQIVNDFQKGDIAEGYSVSREKKESFPLTVTSAQKNPTAFYLCASSMFGTHYLSGNTIYFGEGSWLTVV.

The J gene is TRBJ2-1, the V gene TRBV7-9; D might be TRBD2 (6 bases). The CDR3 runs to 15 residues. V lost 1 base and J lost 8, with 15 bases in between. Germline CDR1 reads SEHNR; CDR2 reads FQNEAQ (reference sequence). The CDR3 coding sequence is TGTGCCAGCAGCTTAGTTCCCACGGAGGGCGATGAGCAGTTCTTC. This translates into CASSLVPTEGDEQFF.

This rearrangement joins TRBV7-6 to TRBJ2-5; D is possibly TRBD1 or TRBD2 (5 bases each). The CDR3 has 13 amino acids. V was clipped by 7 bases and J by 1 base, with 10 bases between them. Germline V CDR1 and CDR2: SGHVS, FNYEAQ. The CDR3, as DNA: TGTGCCAGCAAGGTCGGGGCCCAAGAGACCCAGTACTTC. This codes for CASKVGAQETQYF.

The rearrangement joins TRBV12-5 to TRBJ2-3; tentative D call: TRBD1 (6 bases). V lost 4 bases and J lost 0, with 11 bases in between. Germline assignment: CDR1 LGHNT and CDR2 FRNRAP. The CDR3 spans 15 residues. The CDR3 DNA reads TGTGCTAGTGGTTCGCGAACAGGGAGCACAGATACGCAGTATTTT. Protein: CASGSRTGSTDTQYF.

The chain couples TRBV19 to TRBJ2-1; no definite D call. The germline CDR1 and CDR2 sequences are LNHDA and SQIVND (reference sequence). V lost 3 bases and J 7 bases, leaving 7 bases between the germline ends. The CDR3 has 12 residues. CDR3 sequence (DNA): TGTGCCAGTAGTATTATGGCAAATGAGCAGTTCTTC. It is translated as CASSIMANEQFF.

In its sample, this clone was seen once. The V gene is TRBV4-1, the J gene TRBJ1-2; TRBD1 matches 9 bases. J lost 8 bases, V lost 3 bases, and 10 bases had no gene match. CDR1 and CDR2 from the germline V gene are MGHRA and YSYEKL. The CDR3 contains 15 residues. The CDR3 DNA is TGCGCCAGCAGCCAGGGCACAGGGGGCGCGGGGGGCTACACCTTC. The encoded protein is CASSQGTGGAGGYTF.

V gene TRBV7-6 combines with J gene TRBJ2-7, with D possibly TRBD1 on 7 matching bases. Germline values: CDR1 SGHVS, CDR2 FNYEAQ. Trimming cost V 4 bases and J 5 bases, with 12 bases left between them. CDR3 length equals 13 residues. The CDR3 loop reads CASSSRRGDEQYF. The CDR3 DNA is TGTGCCAGCAGCTCCCGCAGGGGGGACGAGCAGTACTTC.

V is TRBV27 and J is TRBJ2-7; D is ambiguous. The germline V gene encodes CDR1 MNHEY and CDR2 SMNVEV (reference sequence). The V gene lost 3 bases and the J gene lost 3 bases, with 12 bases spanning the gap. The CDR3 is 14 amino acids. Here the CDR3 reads CASSLSRNGYEQYF. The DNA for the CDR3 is TGTGCCAGCAGTTTGTCACGAAATGGCTACGAGCAGTACTTC.

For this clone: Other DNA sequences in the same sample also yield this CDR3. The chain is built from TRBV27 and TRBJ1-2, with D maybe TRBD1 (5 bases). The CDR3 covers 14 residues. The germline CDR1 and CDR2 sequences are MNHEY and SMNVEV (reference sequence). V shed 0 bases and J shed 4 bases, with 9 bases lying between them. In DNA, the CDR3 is TGTGCCAGCAGTTTATCCGCGGGGGGCTATGGCTACACCTTC. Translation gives CASSLSAGGYGYTF.

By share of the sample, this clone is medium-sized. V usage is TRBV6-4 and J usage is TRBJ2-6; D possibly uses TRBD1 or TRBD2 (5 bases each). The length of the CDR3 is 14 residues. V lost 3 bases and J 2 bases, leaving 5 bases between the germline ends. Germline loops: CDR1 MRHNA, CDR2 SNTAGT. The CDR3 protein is CASSEGAGANVLTF. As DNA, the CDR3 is TGTGCCAGCAGTGAGGGGGCTGGGGCCAACGTCCTGACTTTC.

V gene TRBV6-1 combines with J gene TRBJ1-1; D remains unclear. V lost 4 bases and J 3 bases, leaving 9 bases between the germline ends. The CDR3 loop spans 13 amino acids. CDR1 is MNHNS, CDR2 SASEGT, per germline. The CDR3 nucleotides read TGTGCCAGCAGTGCCCTGATGGACACTGAAGCTTTCTTT. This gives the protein CASSALMDTEAFF.

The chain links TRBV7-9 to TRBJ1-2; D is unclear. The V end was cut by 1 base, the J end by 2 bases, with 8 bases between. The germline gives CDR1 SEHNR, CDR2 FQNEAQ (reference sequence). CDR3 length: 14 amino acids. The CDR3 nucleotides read TGTGCCAGCAGCTTAGGGACGGAGAACTATGGCTACACCTTC. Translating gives CASSLGTENYGYTF. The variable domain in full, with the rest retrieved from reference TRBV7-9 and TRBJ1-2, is DTGVSQNPRHKITKRGQNVTFRCDPISEHNRLYWYRQTLGQGPEFLTYFQNEAQLEKSRLLSDRFSAERPKGSFSTLEIQRTEQGDSAMYLCASSLGTENYGYTFGSGTRLTVV.

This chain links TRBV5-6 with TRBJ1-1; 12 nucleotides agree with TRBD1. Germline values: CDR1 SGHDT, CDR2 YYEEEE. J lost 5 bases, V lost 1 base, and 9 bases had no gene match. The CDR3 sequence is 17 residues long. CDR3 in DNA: TGTGCCAGCAGCTTGTTAGGGACAGGGGGCGCAGGGACTGAAGCTTTCTTT. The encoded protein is CASSLLGTGGAGTEAFF.

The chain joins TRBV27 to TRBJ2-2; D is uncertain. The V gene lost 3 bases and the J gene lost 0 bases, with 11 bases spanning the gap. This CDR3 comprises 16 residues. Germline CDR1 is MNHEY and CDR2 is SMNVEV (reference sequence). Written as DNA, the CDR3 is TGTGCCAGCAGTTTCCGGCGGACCTCGAACACCGGGGAGCTGTTTTTT. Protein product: CASSFRRTSNTGELFF.

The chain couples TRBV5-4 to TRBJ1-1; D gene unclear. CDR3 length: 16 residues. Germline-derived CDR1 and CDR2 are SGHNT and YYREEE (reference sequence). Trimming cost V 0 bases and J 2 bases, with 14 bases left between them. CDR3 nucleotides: TGTGCCAGCAGCTTGGCGCCCTGGAATCTAAACACTGAAGCTTTCTTT. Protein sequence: CASSLAPWNLNTEAFF.

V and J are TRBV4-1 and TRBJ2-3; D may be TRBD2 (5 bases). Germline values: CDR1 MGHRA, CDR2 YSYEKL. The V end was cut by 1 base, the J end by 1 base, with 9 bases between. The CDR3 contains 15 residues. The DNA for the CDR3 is TGCGCCAGCAGCCAAGGGGTGGGAGGCACAGATACGCAGTATTTT. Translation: CASSQGVGGTDTQYF.

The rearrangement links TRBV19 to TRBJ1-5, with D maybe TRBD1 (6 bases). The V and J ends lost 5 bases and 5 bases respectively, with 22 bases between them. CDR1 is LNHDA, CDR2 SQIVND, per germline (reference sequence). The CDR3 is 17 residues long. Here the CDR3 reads CASSVLTGIGVHQPQHF. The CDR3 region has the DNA TGTGCCAGTAGTGTCCTAACAGGGATTGGTGTGCATCAGCCCCAGCATTTT.

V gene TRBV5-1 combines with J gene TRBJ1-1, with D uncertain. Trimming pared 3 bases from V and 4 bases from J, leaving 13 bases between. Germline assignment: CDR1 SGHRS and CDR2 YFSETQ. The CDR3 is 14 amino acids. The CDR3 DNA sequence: TGCGCCAGCAGCTGGGATTTGGGGAGCACTGAAGCTTTCTTT. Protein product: CASSWDLGSTEAFF.

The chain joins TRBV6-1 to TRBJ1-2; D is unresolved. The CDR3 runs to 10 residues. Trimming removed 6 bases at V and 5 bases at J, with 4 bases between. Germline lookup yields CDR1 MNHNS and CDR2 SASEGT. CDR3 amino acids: CASRTYGYTF. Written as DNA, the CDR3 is TGTGCCAGCAGAACATATGGCTACACCTTC.